A selection of T cell receptor beta chains follows, all from one sample in a study of CD8 T cells in Susac syndrome. TCRdb re-called the immunoSEQ multiplex PCR reads with MiXCR, one entry per CDR3 protein. The repertoire holds 110,000 or so distinct CDR3 sequences, 92% seen once, with about 0.11% in the top ten. Sequencing was performed on CD8+ T cells from PBMCs. Receptors were obtained from a human donor in good health. Both conserved end residues are part of each CDR3. D genes are given only for firm matches. Part of the rows lack a size; the others show once, few, many or a class for expanded clones.

j_call | clone_size | v_call | cdr3_length | d_call | cdr3_nt | cdr3_aa
TRBJ1-6 | NA | TRBV20-1 | 13 | NA | TGCAGTGCTAGAGAGACCGGTAATTCACCCCTCCACTTT | CSARETGNSPLHF
TRBJ2-2 | NA | TRBV29-1 | 13 | NA | TGCAGCGTTGGACGCAGGGCTGGCGGGGAGCTGTTTTTT | CSVGRRAGGELFF
TRBJ2-1 | NA | TRBV29-1 | 14 | NA | TGCAGCGTTGAAGACTTTGGGGGTTGGAATGAGCAGTTCTTC | CSVEDFGGWNEQFF
TRBJ1-5 | NA | TRBV6-2/TRBV6-3 | 14 | NA | TGTGCCAGCAGTTACGTGGAGGGGAATCAGCCCCAGCATTTT | CASSYVEGNQPQHF
TRBJ1-2 | few | TRBV7-2 | 13 | NA | TGTGCCAGCAGCCCTGGACAGAACTATGGCTACACCTTC | CASSPGQNYGYTF
TRBJ2-3 | NA | TRBV14 | 15 | NA | TGTGCCAGCAGCCCCCCGGGTACTAGCACAGATACGCAGTATTTT | CASSPPGTSTDTQYF
TRBJ1-2 | NA | TRBV10-3 | 14 | NA | TGTGCCATCAGTATCCAGGGGAACAGAGATGGCTACACCTTC | CAISIQGNRDGYTF
TRBJ2-5 | NA | TRBV3-1 | 12 | NA | TGTGCCAGCAGCCAAGAGAGGAGTACCCAGTACTTC | CASSQERSTQYF
TRBJ1-5 | once | TRBV7-8 | 16 | NA | TGTGCCAGCAGCTTAGTAGGGCGGGGTAGCAATCAGCCCCAGCATTTT | CASSLVGRGSNQPQHF
TRBJ1-5 | NA | TRBV19 | 16 | NA | TGTGCCAGTAGTACACGCCCGGCAGGGACGATGCAGCCCCAGCATTTT | CASSTRPAGTMQPQHF
TRBJ2-5 | NA | TRBV12-3/TRBV12-4 | 15 | NA | TGTGCCAGCAGTTATCTCCTGGGACTGGGGAGCCCCCAGTACTTC | CASSYLLGLGSPQYF
TRBJ2-3 | NA | TRBV18 | 15 | NA | TGTGCCAGCCATCGGGCGGGGTCGTCCACAGATACGCAGTATTTT | CASHRAGSSTDTQYF
TRBJ2-2 | NA | TRBV29-1 | 13 | TRBD1 | TGCAGCTCCGGACAGGCTGACACCGGGGAGCTGTTTTTT | CSSGQADTGELFF
TRBJ2-1 | NA | TRBV2 | 15 | TRBD1 | TGTGCCAGCAGTGAACGGGACAGGGGGCTGGATGAGCAGTTCTTC | CASSERDRGLDEQFF
TRBJ2-5 | NA | TRBV20-1 | 11 | NA | TGCAGTCCCTATGGTGGGGGGACCCAGTACTTC | CSPYGGGTQYF
TRBJ1-2 | NA | TRBV19 | 18 | TRBD1 | TGTGCCAGTACCTTTGAGAGATCGGGACAGGGCCCTAACTATGGCTACACCTTC | CASTFERSGQGPNYGYTF
TRBJ1-2 | NA | TRBV4-3 | 16 | NA | TGCGCCAGCAGCCAAGACTACGGCAGTTCTAACTATGGCTACACCTTC | CASSQDYGSSNYGYTF
TRBJ2-1 | NA | TRBV28 | 14 | NA | TGTGCCAGCAGTTTGCTACAGGAGTACAATGAGCAGTTCTTC | CASSLLQEYNEQFF
TRBJ2-1 | NA | TRBV3-1 | 15 | NA | TGTGCCAGCAGCCAAGAGCCGGGACTTCTAAATGAGCAGTTCTTC | CASSQEPGLLNEQFF
TRBJ1-1 | once | TRBV16 | 13 | NA | TGTGCCAGCAGCGAAACAGGTGACACTGAAGCTTTCTTT | CASSETGDTEAFF
TRBJ1-5 | NA | TRBV6-1 | 17 | NA | TGTGCCAGCAAAAGGAGGGAAGGGGTCGACGGCAATCAGCCCCAGCATTTT | CASKRREGVDGNQPQHF
TRBJ2-2 | NA | TRBV27 | 16 | NA | TGTGCCAGCAGTTTCCGGGCCACTATAGAGACCGGGGAGCTGTTTTTT | CASSFRATIETGELFF
TRBJ2-3 | NA | TRBV7-3 | 13 | TRBD1 | TGTGCCAGCAGATCTGACAGGGTCAGCACGCAGTATTTT | CASRSDRVSTQYF
TRBJ1-2 | NA | TRBV6-1 | 15 | NA | TGTGCCAGCAGTGAAGGTTATGGGGACTTCTATGGCTACACCTTC | CASSEGYGDFYGYTF
TRBJ2-2 | NA | TRBV2 | 14 | NA | TGTGCCAGCAGTGAAGCGTCGGGCACCGGGGAGCTGTTTTTT | CASSEASGTGELFF
TRBJ1-5 | NA | TRBV7-9 | 18 | NA | TGTGCCAGCAGCTTAGCTCTCTCTGGACAGTATAGCAATCAGCCCCAGCATTTT | CASSLALSGQYSNQPQHF
TRBJ1-2 | NA | TRBV7-8 | 16 | NA | TGTGCCAGCAGCTTAGTTCCAGGACGTTCTAACTATGGCTACACCTTC | CASSLVPGRSNYGYTF
TRBJ2-7 | NA | TRBV13 | 15 | TRBD2 | TGTGCCAGCAGCTTGGGGACTAGCCGATCCTACGAGCAGTACTTC | CASSLGTSRSYEQYF
TRBJ1-4 | once | TRBV5-6 | 15 | TRBD1 | TGTGCCAGCAGCGGGGGGACAGGTCTTGGTGAAAAACTGTTTTTT | CASSGGTGLGEKLFF
TRBJ2-5 | once | TRBV7-2 | 17 | NA | TGTGCCAGCAGCTCCCCTGAGTCCGACTTGTACCAAGAGACCCAGTACTTC | CASSSPESDLYQETQYF
TRBJ1-5 | NA | TRBV5-1 | 15 | TRBD1 | TGCGCCAGCAGCCCGACAGGGCCTAGCAATCAGCCCCAGCATTTT | CASSPTGPSNQPQHF
TRBJ2-2 | once | TRBV6-5 | 14 | NA | TGTGCCAGCAGTTACCGTGGTCCCACCGGGGAGCTGTTTTTT | CASSYRGPTGELFF
TRBJ1-2 | once | TRBV12-3/TRBV12-4 | 12 | NA | TGTGCCAGCAGTGATACAGGTTATGGCTACACCTTC | CASSDTGYGYTF
TRBJ2-2 | NA | TRBV3-1 | 18 | TRBD1 | TGTGCCAGCAGCCCAAGATCGCGGCAGGGGGCTAGCCCCGGGGAGCTGTTTTTT | CASSPRSRQGASPGELFF
TRBJ1-5 | NA | TRBV30 | 14 | NA | TGTGCCTGGAGGGCAACAGGGTTTGGTCAGCCCCAGCATTTT | CAWRATGFGQPQHF
TRBJ1-3 | NA | TRBV3-1 | 14 | NA | TGTGCCAGCAGCCAAGAGGTCCCGGGAAACACCATATATTTT | CASSQEVPGNTIYF
TRBJ2-1 | once | TRBV10-3 | 16 | TRBD2 | TGTGCCATCAAACCTAGCGGCGGATCCGTACACAATGAGCAGTTCTTC | CAIKPSGGSVHNEQFF
TRBJ2-7 | NA | TRBV6-5 | 13 | NA | TGTGCCAGCACCACGGGAAGGGACTACGAGCAGTACTTC | CASTTGRDYEQYF
TRBJ1-4 | NA | TRBV4-1 | 13 | NA | TGCGCCAGCAGCCAACCAACTAATGAAAAACTGTTTTTT | CASSQPTNEKLFF
TRBJ2-5 | few | TRBV7-2 | 12 | NA | TGTGCCAGCAGTGACAGCGGAGAGACCCAGTACTTC | CASSDSGETQYF
TRBJ2-7 | NA | TRBV2 | 15 | TRBD1 | TGTGCCAGCAGTTCCGGGACAGGGGGCTACTACGAGCAGTACTTC | CASSSGTGGYYEQYF
TRBJ1-4 | NA | TRBV12-3/TRBV12-4 | 12 | NA | TGTGCCAGCAGGCTGGGAGGTGAAAAACTGTTTTTT | CASRLGGEKLFF
TRBJ1-2 | NA | TRBV20-1 | 16 | NA | TGCAGTGCTAGTCACCCCCTAAAAGGGATTAACTATGGCTACACCTTC | CSASHPLKGINYGYTF
TRBJ2-1 | NA | TRBV20-1 | 15 | TRBD2 | TGCAGTGCTAGCTCCGCGGGAGTCGTCGGCAATGAGCAGTTCTTC | CSASSAGVVGNEQFF
TRBJ2-3 | NA | TRBV7-2 | 16 | NA | TGTGCCAGCACCATGGCTCGGCAGTCCGCCACAGATACGCAGTATTTT | CASTMARQSATDTQYF
TRBJ2-3 | NA | TRBV24-1 | 14 | TRBD2 | TGTGCCACCAGTGGGGAGGGCCCCACAGATACGCAGTATTTT | CATSGEGPTDTQYF
TRBJ2-3 | NA | TRBV11-2 | 20 | TRBD2 | TGTGCCAGCAGCTTAAGGGGACTAGCGGGACCCATTACTAGCACAGATACGCAGTATTTT | CASSLRGLAGPITSTDTQYF
TRBJ1-3 | NA | TRBV7-9 | 15 | NA | TGTGCCAGCAGCCAGACAGTGCCCTCTGGAAACACCATATATTTT | CASSQTVPSGNTIYF